The T cell receptor (beta chain) described here comes from a study of CD8+CD57+ T cells in acquired aplastic anemia. It was genomic DNA that served as the template for profiling TCR beta VDJ and CDR3. TCRdb redid the calling of the reads with MiXCR, one entry per CDR3 protein. The table has about 170,000 distinct CDR3 sequences, 63% seen once; the top ten hold 45% to 55%. In germline, CDR1 is SNHLY, CDR2 FYNNEI. The CDR3 runs to 18 residues. V lost 4 bases and J 0 bases, leaving 19 bases between the germline ends. Sequencing was performed on sorted CD4+, CD8+, or CD8+CD57+ T cells (not recorded which) from PBMCs. The genes are TRBV2 and TRBJ2-1; D is undetermined. This clonotype was obtained from a human donor in good health. The chain's CDR3 is CASSGLPRLPSSYNEQFF. DNA of the CDR3: TGTGCCAGCAGTGGCCTGCCGCGACTTCCGAGCTCCTACAATGAGCAGTTCTTC.